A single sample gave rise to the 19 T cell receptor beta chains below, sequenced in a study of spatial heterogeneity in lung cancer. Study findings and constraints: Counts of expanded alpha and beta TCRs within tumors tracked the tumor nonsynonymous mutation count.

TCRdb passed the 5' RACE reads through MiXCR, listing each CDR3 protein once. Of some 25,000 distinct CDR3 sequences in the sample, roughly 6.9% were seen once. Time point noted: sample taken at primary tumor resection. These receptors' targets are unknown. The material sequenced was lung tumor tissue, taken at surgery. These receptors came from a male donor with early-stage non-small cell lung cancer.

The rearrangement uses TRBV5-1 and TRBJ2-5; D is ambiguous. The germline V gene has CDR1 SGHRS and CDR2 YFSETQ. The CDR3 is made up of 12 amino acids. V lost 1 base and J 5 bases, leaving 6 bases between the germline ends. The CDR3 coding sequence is TGCGCCAGCAGCTTGATCTTGGAGACCCAGTACTTC. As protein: CASSLILETQYF.

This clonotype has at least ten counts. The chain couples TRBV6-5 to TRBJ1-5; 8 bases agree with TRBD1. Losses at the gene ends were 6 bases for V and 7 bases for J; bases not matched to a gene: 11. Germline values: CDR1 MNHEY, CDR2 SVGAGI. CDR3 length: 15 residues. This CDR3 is CASRLDRASGQPQHF. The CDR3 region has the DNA TGTGCCAGCAGGTTGGACAGGGCCTCGGGGCAGCCCCAGCATTTT.

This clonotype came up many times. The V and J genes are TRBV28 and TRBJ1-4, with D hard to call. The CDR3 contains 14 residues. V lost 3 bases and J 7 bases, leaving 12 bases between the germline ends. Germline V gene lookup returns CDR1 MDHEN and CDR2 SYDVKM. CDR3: CASSLAGVREKLFF. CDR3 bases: TGTGCCAGCAGTTTGGCCGGTGTGCGTGAAAAACTGTTTTTT.

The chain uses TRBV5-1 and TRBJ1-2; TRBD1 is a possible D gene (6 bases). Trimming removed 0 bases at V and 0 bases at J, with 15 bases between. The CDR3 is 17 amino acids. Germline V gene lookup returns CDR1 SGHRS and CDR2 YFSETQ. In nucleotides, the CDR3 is TGCGCCAGCAGCTTGGCACAGGGCCCCAACCCTAACTATGGCTACACCTTC. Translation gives CASSLAQGPNPNYGYTF. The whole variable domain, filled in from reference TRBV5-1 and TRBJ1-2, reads KAGVTQTPRYLIKTRGQQVTLSCSPISGHRSVSWYQQTPGQGLQFLFEYFSETQRNKGNFPGRFSGRQFSNSRSEMNVSTLELGDSALYLCASSLAQGPNPNYGYTFGSGTRLTVV.

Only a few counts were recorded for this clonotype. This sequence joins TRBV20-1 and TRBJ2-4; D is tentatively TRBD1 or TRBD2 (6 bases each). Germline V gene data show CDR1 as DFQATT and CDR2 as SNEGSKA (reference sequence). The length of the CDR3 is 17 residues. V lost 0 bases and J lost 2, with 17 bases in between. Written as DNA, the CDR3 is TGCAGTGCTAGAGAGCCCCGGGGGCGTTTAACCAAAAACATTCAGTACTTC. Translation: CSAREPRGRLTKNIQYF.

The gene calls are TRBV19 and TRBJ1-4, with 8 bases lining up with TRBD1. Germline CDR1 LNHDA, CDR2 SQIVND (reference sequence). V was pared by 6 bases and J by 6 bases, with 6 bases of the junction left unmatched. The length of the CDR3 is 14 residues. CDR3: CASSFGTGHEKLFF. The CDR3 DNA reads TGTGCCAGTAGCTTCGGGACAGGACATGAAAAACTGTTTTTT. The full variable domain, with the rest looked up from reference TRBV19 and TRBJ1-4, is DGGITQSPKYLFRKEGQNVTLSCEQNLNHDAMYWYRQDPGQGLRLIYYSQIVNDFQKGDIAEGYSVSREKKESFPLTVTSAQKNPTAFYLCASSFGTGHEKLFFGSGTQLSVL.

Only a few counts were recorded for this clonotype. DNA of the CDR3: TGCAGTGCTAGAGGGGGTACCTATGGCTACACCTTC. Translating it yields CSARGGTYGYTF. The genes are TRBV20-1 and TRBJ1-2; D is ambiguous. V dropped 1 base and J dropped 4 bases, with 7 bases sitting between them. This CDR3 is built from 12 residues. Germline V gives CDR1 DFQATT, CDR2 SNEGSKA (reference sequence).

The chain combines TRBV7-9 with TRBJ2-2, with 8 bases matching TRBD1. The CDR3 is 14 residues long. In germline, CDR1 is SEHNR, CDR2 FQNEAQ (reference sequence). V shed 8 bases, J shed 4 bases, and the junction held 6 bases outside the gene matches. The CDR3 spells CASVWDRSTGELFF. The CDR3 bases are TGTGCCAGCGTATGGGACAGGTCCACCGGGGAGCTGTTTTTT.

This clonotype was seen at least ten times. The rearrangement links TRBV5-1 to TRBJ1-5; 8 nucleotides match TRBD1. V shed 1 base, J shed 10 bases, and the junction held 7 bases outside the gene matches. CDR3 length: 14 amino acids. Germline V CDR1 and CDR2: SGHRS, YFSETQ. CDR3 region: CASSLSGQGAPQHF. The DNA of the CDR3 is TGCGCCAGCAGCTTGTCAGGTCAGGGGGCACCCCAGCATTTT.

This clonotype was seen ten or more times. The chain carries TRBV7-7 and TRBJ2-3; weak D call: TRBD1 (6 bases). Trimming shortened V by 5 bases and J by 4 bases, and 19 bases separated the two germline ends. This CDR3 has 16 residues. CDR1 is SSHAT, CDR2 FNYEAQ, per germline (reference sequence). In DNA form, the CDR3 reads TGTGCCAGCAGCCCCGGTCCCGGGACATTCTCAGATACGCAGTATTTT. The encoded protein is CASSPGPGTFSDTQYF.

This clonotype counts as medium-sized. DNA for the CDR3: TGTGCCAGCAGCGAAACCGGGACCTATAATTCACCCCTCCACTTT. Translated, it gives CASSETGTYNSPLHF. The chain couples TRBV3-1 to TRBJ1-6; D unresolved. Per the germline V gene, CDR1 is LGHDT and CDR2 is YNNKEL (reference sequence). CDR3 size: 15 residues. Trimming cost V 5 bases and J 2 bases, with 10 bases left between them. Combining the CDR3 with reference TRBV3-1 and TRBJ1-6 gives the whole variable domain DTAVSQTPKYLVTQMGNDKSIKCEQNLGHDTMYWYKQDSKKFLKIMFSYNNKELIINETVPNRFSPKSPDKAHLNLHINSLELGDSAVYFCASSETGTYNSPLHFGNGTRLTVT.

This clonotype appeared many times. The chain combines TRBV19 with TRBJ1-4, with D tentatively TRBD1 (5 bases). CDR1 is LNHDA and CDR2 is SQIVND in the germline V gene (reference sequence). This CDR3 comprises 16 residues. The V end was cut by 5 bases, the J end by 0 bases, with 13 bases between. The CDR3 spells CASSPGLTTTNEKLFF. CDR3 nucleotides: TGTGCCAGTAGTCCGGGACTCACTACAACTAATGAAAAACTGTTTTTT.

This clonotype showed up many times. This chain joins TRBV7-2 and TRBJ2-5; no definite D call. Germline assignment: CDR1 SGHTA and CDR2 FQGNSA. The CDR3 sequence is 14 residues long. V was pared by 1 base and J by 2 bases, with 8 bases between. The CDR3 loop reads CASSLVATQETQYF. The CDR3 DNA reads TGTGCCAGCAGCTTAGTGGCGACACAAGAGACCCAGTACTTC.

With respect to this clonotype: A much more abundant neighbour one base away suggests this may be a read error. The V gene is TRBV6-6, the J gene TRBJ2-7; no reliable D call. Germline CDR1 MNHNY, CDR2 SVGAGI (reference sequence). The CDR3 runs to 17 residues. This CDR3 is CASSYSISRRRAYGQYF. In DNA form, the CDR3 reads TGTGCCAGCAGTTACTCGATATCACGCCGAAGGGCCTACGGGCAGTACTTC.

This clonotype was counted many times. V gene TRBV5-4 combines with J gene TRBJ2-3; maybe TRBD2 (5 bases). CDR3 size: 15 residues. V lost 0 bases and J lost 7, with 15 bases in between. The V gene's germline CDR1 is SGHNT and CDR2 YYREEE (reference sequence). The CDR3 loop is CASSLEGGLLNTQYF. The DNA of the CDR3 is TGTGCCAGCAGCTTGGAAGGAGGACTCCTCAATACGCAGTATTTT.

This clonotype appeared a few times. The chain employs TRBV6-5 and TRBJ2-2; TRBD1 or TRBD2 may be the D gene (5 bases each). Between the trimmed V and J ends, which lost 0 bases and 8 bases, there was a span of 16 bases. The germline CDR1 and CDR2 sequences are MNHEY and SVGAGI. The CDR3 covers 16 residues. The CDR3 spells CASSYSGPGESGELFF. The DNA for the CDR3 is TGTGCCAGCAGTTACTCGGGGCCCGGGGAGAGTGGGGAGCTGTTTTTT.

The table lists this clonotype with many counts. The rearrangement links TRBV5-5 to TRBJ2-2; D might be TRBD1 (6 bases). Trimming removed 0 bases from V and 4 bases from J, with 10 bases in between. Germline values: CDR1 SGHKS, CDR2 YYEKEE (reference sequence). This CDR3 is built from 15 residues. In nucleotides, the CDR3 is TGTGCCAGCAGCTTGGACGGACAGATCACCGGGGAGCTGTTTTTT. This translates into CASSLDGQITGELFF.

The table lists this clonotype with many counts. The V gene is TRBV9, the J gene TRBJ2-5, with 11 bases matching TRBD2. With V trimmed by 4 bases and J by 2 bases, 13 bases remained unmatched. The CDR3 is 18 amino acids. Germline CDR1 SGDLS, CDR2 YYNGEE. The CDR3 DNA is TGTGCCAGCAGCCCCACGCTAGCGGGGGGAATATCTCAAGAGACCCAGTACTTC. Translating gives CASSPTLAGGISQETQYF.

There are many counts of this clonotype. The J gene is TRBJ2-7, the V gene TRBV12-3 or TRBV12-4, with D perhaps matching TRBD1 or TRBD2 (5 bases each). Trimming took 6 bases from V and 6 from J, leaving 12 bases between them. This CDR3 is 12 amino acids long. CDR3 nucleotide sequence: TGTGCCAGCAGCCGCGAGGGGCGCGAGCAGTACTTC. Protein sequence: CASSREGREQYF.